This record concerns one TCR beta chain sequence. The target antigen is unknown. RNA transcripts provided the source from which TCR beta CDR3 regions were amplified. HTBI primers were employed in a first-round RT-PCR of the TCR CDR3. Using its own MiXCR run on the multiplex PCR reads, TCRdb lists one record per CDR3 protein. There are roughly 580,000 distinct CDR3 sequences in the sample; roughly 46% occur only once, and 8.2% lies in the top ten. Graves' hyperthyroidism was deemed stable given no ophthalmopathy progression within 18 months. Uncontrolled infection, other autoimmune disease, pregnancy or lactation barred patients from enrollment. Germline CDR1 is LNHNV and CDR2 is YYDKDF (reference sequence). This CDR3 is 13 amino acids long. With 11 bases removed from V and 6 bases from J, the gap between germline ends came to 17 bases. These data originate in a study of T cells in Graves' hyperthyroidism and ophthalmopathy. Overall study results and limits: Ophthalmopathy got predicted by the model a median roughly 6.1 months before its onset. In the blood, most expanded thyroid clonotypes above 0.001 appeared as well.

The J gene is TRBJ1-5, the V gene TRBV15, with D possibly being TRBD1 (5 bases). This clonotype was sampled from a woman aged 18-29 years with Graves' hyperthyroidism. The material sequenced was peripheral blood or thyroid tissue (not recorded which). The DNA for the CDR3 is TGTGCCTGGAGTGTAGGGACGACTCAGCCCCAGCATTTT. This gives the protein CAWSVGTTQPQHF.